Below are 4 T cell receptor beta chains sequenced from a single sample in a study of shared clonotypes between healthy human individuals. Only in-frame clones appear in the TCRdb table, and some are missing; sequencing was by immunoSEQ multiplex PCR. The repertoire includes over a million clones, approximately 72% of them detected once, and less than 1.5% sits in the top ten. The sequenced sample consisted of memory CD4+ T cells sorted from blood. Documented subset: CD45RA-negative fraction. These receptors all come from a man between 18 and 29 years old in good health.

The V call is TRBV9, the J call TRBJ2-3; TRBD1 matches 7 bases. The CDR3 has 15 amino acids. Germline loops: CDR1 SGDLS, CDR2 YYNGEE. J gave up 6 bases and V 0 bases, and 7 bases lay outside the gene matches. CDR3: CASSVGVDRADTQYF. As DNA, the CDR3 is TGTGCCAGCAGCGTAGGGGTCGACAGGGCGGATACGCAGTATTTT.

V usage is TRBV9 and J usage is TRBJ2-1, with D hard to call. Trimming pared 0 bases from V and 9 bases from J, leaving 10 bases between. Germline CDR1 reads SGDLS; CDR2 reads YYNGEE. The CDR3 covers 13 residues. As DNA, the CDR3 is TGTGCCAGCAGCGTAGTTAAGGCAGGTGAGCAGTTCTTC. Its protein product is CASSVVKAGEQFF.

The V gene is TRBV6-6, the J gene TRBJ2-4, with D possibly matching TRBD1 (5 bases). Per germline, CDR1 MNHNY and CDR2 SVGAGI (reference sequence). The CDR3 is 13 amino acids. V was trimmed by 6 bases and J by 9 bases, leaving 15 bases between them. The CDR3 reads CASSLGVDGIQYF. In DNA form, the CDR3 reads TGTGCCAGCAGCCTAGGGGTAGATGGCATTCAGTACTTC.

CDR3 bases: TGTGCCACGTCGACAGCGGGGGACTACTACGAGCAGTACTTC. Translated, it gives CATSTAGDYYEQYF. V is TRBV10-3 and J is TRBJ2-7, with 8 positions matching TRBD2. Germline-derived CDR1 and CDR2 are ENHRY and SYGVKD. This CDR3 has 14 residues. V shed 10 bases and J 3 bases; nucleotides not matched to a gene: 11.